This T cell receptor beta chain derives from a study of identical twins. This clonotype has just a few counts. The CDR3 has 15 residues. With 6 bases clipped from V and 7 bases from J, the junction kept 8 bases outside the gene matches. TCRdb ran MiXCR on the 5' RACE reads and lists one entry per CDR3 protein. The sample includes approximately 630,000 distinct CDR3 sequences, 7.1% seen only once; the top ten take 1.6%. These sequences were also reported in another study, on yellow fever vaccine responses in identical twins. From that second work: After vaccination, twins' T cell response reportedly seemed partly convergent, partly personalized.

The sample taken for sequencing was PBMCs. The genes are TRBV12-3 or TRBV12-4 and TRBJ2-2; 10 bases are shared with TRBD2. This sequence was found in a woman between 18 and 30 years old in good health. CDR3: CASRRSGRAVGELFF. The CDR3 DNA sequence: TGTGCCAGCAGACGAAGCGGGAGGGCGGTCGGGGAGCTGTTTTTT.